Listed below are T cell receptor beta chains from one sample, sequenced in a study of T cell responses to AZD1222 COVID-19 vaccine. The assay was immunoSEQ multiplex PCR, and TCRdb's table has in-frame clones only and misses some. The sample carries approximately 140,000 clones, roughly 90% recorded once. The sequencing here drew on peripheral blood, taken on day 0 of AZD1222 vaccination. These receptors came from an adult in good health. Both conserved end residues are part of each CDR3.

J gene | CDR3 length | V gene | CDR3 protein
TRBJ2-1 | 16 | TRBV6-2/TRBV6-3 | CASSLPPSGTGNEQFF
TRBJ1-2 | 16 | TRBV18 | CASSPAETGRSYGYTF
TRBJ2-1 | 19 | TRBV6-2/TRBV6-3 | CASSPDHLMAASSYNEQFF
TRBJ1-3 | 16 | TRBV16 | CASSQSRLGAGNTIYF
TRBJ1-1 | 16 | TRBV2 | CASSIRAGRGNTEAFF
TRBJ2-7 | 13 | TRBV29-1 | CSVADRVSYEQYF
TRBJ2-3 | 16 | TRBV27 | CASSALTGPSTDTQYF
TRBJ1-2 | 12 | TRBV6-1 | CASSDRGYGYTF
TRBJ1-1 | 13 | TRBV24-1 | CATSDNAGTEAFF
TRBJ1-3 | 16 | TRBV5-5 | CASSYDVAGSGNTIYF
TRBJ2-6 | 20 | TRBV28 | CASSLWMGQGTNSGANVLTF
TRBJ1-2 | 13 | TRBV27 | CASRDTTSYGYTF
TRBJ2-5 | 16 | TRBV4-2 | CASSQDVSHQTATQYF
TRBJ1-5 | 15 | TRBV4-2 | CASSQDPRDILPQHF
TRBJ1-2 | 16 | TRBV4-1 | CASSQGLSEGTRGYTF
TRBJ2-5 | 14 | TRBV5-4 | CASSLAGGQETQYF
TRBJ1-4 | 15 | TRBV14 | CASSNLRGGSEKLFF
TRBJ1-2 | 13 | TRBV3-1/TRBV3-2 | CASSDTRVGGYTF
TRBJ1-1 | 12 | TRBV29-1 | CSVGTGYAEAFF
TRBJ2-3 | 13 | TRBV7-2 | CASSLFPQDTQYF
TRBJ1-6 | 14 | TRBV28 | CASLTGTRRSPLHF
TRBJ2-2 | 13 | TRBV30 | CAWSFSSTGELFF
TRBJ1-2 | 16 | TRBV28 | CASIPVRGRGYRGYTF
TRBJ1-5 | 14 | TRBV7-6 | CASSLGAPDQPQHF
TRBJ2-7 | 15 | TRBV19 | CASSMSLAGTYEQYF
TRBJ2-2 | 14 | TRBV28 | CATNILGGTGELFF
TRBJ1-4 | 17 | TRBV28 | CASSLPTLTGLDEKLFF
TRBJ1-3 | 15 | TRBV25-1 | CASSRQGPTGNTIYF
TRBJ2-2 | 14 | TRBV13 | CASSSPMGNGELFF
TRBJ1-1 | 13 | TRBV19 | CASSWTKNTEAFF
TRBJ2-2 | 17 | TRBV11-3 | CASSLGLAGPNTGELFF
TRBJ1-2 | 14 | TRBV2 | CASTQRGTDYGYTF
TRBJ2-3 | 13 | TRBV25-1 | CASSTGDLDTQYF
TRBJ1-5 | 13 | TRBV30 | CAWSEQGQKAQHF
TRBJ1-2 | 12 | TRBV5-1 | CASESGGSGYTF
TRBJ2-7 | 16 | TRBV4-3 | CASSPSRQAFIYEQYF
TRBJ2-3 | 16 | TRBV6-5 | CASSSRLAGDRDTQYF
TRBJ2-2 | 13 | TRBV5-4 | CASTPAATGELFF
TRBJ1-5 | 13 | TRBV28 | CAGRRQIDQPQHF
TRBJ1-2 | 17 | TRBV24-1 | CATSDHPIGGQDYGYTF
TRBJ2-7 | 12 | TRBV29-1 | CSVDDRGYEQYF
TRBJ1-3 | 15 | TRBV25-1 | CASGLTSSSGNTIYF
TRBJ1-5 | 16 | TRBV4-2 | CASSQDVGGSDQPQHF
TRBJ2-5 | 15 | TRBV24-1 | CATSEGQGGQETQYF
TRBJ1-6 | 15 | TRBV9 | CASSAKRGLESPLHF